These 7 T cell receptor beta chains originate from one sample sequenced in a study of T cells in Graves' hyperthyroidism and ophthalmopathy. Amplified regions were TCR beta CDR3 sequences from RNA transcripts. RT-PCR in the first round (using the HTBI primer set) targeted the TCR CDR3. TCRdb ran MiXCR on the multiplex PCR reads and lists one entry per CDR3 protein. The table lists hundreds of thousands of distinct CDR3 sequences, about 14% of them singletons. The sample was blood. The receptor set was obtained from a man in his late teens or twenties with Graves' ophthalmopathy.

This clonotype came up a few times. The chain combines TRBV14 with TRBJ1-1; TRBD1 aligns across 8 bases. The junction had 8 bases not matched to a gene; V was cut back by 8 bases and J by 3 bases. CDR3 size: 14 residues. Germline CDR1 reads SGHDN; CDR2 reads FVKESK. The CDR3 sequence is CASEPTGVHTEAFF. DNA for the CDR3: TGTGCCAGCGAGCCGACAGGGGTCCACACTGAAGCTTTCTTT.

The chain links TRBV24-1 to TRBJ2-1, with 11 bases matching TRBD1. The CDR3 spans 16 residues. J gave up 3 bases and V 4 bases, and 4 bases lay outside the gene matches. Germline V gene sequence: CDR1 KGHDR, CDR2 SFDVKD. The CDR3 DNA reads as TGTGCCACCAGTGACCGGGACAGGGGGGACTACAATGAGCAGTTCTTC. It specifies CATSDRDRGDYNEQFF.

As concerns this clonotype: This may arise from a read error, as a much more abundant clone is one base away. The rearrangement links TRBV20-1 to TRBJ2-3; D is perhaps TRBD1 (6 bases). V gave up 8 bases and J gave up 6 bases, with 12 bases separating them. This CDR3 region has 11 residues. Germline CDR1 reads DFQATT; CDR2 reads SNEGSKA (reference sequence). CDR3 region: CSPQGWDTQYF. The CDR3 DNA is TGCAGTCCTCAGGGGTGGGATACGCAGTATTTT.

Many counts were recorded for this clonotype. This chain links TRBV24-1 with TRBJ2-5, with D possibly being TRBD1 (5 bases). This CDR3 contains 14 residues. The V end lost 5 bases, the J end lost 5 bases, and 14 bases lay between the germline ends. From germline, CDR1 is KGHDR and CDR2 SFDVKD. The DNA of the CDR3 is TGTGCCACCAGTGGACAGTCGGTAGTGGAGACCCAGTACTTC. This encodes CATSGQSVVETQYF.

The chain couples TRBV6-1 to TRBJ2-1; D ambiguous. Trimming left V 1 base short and J 8 bases short, with 6 bases between. CDR3 length equals 12 residues. Germline CDR1 is MNHNS and CDR2 is SASEGT. The CDR3 is CASSEDGYEQFF. CDR3 coding DNA: TGTGCCAGCAGTGAAGACGGCTATGAGCAGTTCTTC.

The chain uses TRBV2 and TRBJ2-1, with a weak D call TRBD2 (5 bases). The CDR3 extends over 14 amino acids. Deletions cut 8 bases from V and 6 bases from J, with 17 bases between. CDR1 and CDR2 from the germline V gene are SNHLY and FYNNEI. CDR3 amino acids: CASYRLAASNEQFF. The CDR3 region has the DNA TGTGCCAGCTATCGGCTAGCAGCGTCCAATGAGCAGTTCTTC.

This clonotype has ten or more counts. The rearrangement uses TRBV18 and TRBJ2-7; D is undetermined. The germline gives CDR1 KGHSH, CDR2 LQKENI. V shed 3 bases and J shed 0 bases, with 18 bases lying between them. The CDR3 covers 17 residues. The CDR3 loop is CASSPPYLGPSSYEQYF. The CDR3 DNA is TGTGCCAGCTCACCTCCCTACTTAGGGCCGAGCTCCTACGAGCAGTACTTC.